These 2 T cell receptor beta chains originate from one sample sequenced in a study of cytomegalovirus exposure and HLA in healthy donors. The PCR ran on 60 Vbeta and 13 Jbeta primers. Produced via immunoSEQ multiplex PCR; TCRdb's table is partial and in-frame only. The repertoire holds roughly 130,000 clones, with approximately 80% as singletons. Sequences were obtained from PBMCs. The receptors were gathered from a human donor in good health.

The chain links TRBV5-5 to TRBJ1-5; D is unclear. CDR3 length: 14 amino acids. Germline V gives CDR1 SGHKS, CDR2 YYEKEE (reference sequence). V lost 4 bases and J 4 bases, leaving 12 bases between the germline ends. DNA for the CDR3: TGTGCCAGCAGCGATCCCGCCCAGAATCAGCCCCAGCATTTT. It specifies CASSDPAQNQPQHF.

J is TRBJ1-1 and V is TRBV6-6, with TRBD1 matching 9 bases. CDR1 is MNHNY and CDR2 is SVGAGI in the germline V gene (reference sequence). The CDR3 contains 14 residues. Trimming at V came to 5 bases and at J to 11 bases, leaving 12 bases not matched to a gene. The CDR3, as DNA: TGTGCCAGCAGTCTACCCCCGGGACAGGGTGTGGCTTTCTTT. Translation: CASSLPPGQGVAFF.